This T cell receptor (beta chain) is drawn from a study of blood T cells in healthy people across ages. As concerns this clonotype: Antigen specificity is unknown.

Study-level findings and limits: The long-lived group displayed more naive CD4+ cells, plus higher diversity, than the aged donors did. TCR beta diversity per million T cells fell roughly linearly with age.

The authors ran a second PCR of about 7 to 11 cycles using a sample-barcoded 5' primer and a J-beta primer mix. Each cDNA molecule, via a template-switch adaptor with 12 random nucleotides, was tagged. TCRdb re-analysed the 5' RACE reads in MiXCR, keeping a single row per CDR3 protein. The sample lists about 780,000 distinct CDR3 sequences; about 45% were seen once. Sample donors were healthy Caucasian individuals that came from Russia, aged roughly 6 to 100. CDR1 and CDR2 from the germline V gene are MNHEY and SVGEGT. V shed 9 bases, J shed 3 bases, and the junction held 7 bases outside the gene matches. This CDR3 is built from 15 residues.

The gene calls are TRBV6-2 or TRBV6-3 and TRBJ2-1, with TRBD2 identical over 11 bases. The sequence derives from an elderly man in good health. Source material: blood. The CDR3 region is CASYGTSGFYNEQFF. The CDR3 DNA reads TGTGCCAGTTATGGGACTAGCGGATTCTACAATGAGCAGTTCTTC.